A single sample gave rise to the 21 T cell receptor beta chains below, sequenced in a study of shared clonotypes between healthy human individuals. The table came from immunoSEQ multiplex PCR; TCRdb's copy has only in-frame clones and leaves some out. The sample has about 480,000 clones; around 79% are singletons. The specimen was PBMCs. Source of these receptors: a woman aged 40 to 50 in good health. Some clones in this sample may be carry-over from other donors' samples.

The DNA for the CDR3 is TGTGCCAGCTCACCAACCGGGACAGGTTTCACCGGGGAGCTGTTTTTT. It specifies CASSPTGTGFTGELFF. The chain is built from TRBV18 and TRBJ2-2; the match to TRBD1 covers 8 bases. The CDR3 is 16 amino acids. In germline, CDR1 is KGHSH, CDR2 LQKENI. With V trimmed by 2 bases and J by 4 bases, 6 bases remained unmatched.

The chain links TRBV7-2 to TRBJ2-3; 16 nucleotides agree with TRBD2. The CDR3 is made up of 16 amino acids. CDR1 is SGHTA and CDR2 is FQGNSA in the germline V gene. With V trimmed by 5 bases and J by 3 bases, 2 bases remained unmatched. CDR3 nucleotide sequence: TGTGCCAGCAGCGAGGGACTAGCGGGAGGGACAGATACGCAGTATTTT. Translated, it gives CASSEGLAGGTDTQYF.

The rearrangement joins TRBV6-6 to TRBJ2-1; possibly TRBD1 or TRBD2 for D (6 bases each). This CDR3 comprises 14 residues. CDR1 is MNHNY and CDR2 is SVGAGI in the germline V gene (reference sequence). Deletions cut 5 bases from V and 9 bases from J, with 17 bases between. The CDR3 sequence: CASSDPSGGSEQFF. The CDR3 DNA sequence: TGTGCCAGCAGTGACCCCTCCGGGGGCAGTGAGCAGTTCTTC.

Of note for this clone: The sample carries other DNA sequences with the same CDR3. The chain employs TRBV5-1 and TRBJ1-5; the D is unclear. The germline gives CDR1 SGHRS, CDR2 YFSETQ. The V end was cut by 0 bases, the J end by 4 bases, with 5 bases between. The CDR3 covers 13 residues. The CDR3 DNA reads TGCGCCAGCAGCTTGGGGCAGAATCAGCCCCAGCATTTT. Encoded protein: CASSLGQNQPQHF. The whole variable domain, filled in from reference TRBV5-1 and TRBJ1-5, reads KAGVTQTPRYLIKTRGQQVTLSCSPISGHRSVSWYQQTPGQGLQFLFEYFSETQRNKGNFPGRFSGRQFSNSRSEMNVSTLELGDSALYLCASSLGQNQPQHFGDGTRLSIL.

The chain couples TRBV7-2 to TRBJ2-7; 7 bases are shared with TRBD1. The CDR3 has 12 amino acids. V was pared by 5 bases and J by 9 bases, with 7 bases of the junction left unmatched. Germline V gives CDR1 SGHTA, CDR2 FQGNSA. CDR3 coding DNA: TGTGCCAGCAGCCGTACAGGGGCGGTGCAGTACTTC. Translating gives CASSRTGAVQYF.

V gene TRBV7-2 combines with J gene TRBJ2-3, with TRBD2 matching 9 bases. The V gene end was trimmed by 5 bases and the J gene end by 7 bases; junction bases not matched to a gene: 4. This CDR3 comprises 13 residues. Germline loops: CDR1 SGHTA, CDR2 FQGNSA. The CDR3 reads CASSVASGNTQYF. CDR3 DNA sequence: TGTGCCAGCAGCGTCGCTAGCGGGAATACGCAGTATTTT.

The CDR3 DNA reads TGTGCCAGCAGCTTAGATGGGCGGCAGGGGGCCACTGAAGCTTTCTTT. Encoded protein: CASSLDGRQGATEAFF. The chain employs TRBV7-8 and TRBJ1-1; 8 bases match TRBD1. This CDR3 is built from 16 residues. Germline lookup yields CDR1 SGHVS and CDR2 FQNEAQ. Unmatched junction bases numbered 8, after V lost 1 base and J lost 4 bases.

This chain links TRBV7-9 with TRBJ2-4; 9 nucleotides line up with TRBD1. The ends lost 4 bases at V and 8 bases at J; junction bases unmatched: 6. Germline CDR1 SEHNR, CDR2 FQNEAQ (reference sequence). This CDR3 is built from 14 residues. The CDR3 bases are TGTGCCAGCAGCTCCGGGACAGGGTCACACATTCAGTACTTC. It specifies CASSSGTGSHIQYF.

V gene TRBV29-1 combines with J gene TRBJ2-2; 8 bases map to TRBD1. Looked up from germline, CDR1 is SQVTM and CDR2 is ANQGSEA. The CDR3 has 15 amino acids. V lost 3 bases, J lost 1 base, and 4 bases stayed unmatched. The CDR3 region has the DNA TGCAGCGTTGATCCGGGGACAGGGAACACCGGGGAGCTGTTTTTT. Translating it yields CSVDPGTGNTGELFF.

The chain is built from TRBV5-1 and TRBJ2-3; maybe TRBD1 (6 bases). The CDR3 has 16 residues. Germline CDR1 and CDR2: SGHRS and YFSETQ. The V end was cut by 1 base, the J end by 2 bases, with 14 bases between. The CDR3 coding sequence is TGCGCCAGCAGCTTGCGAAGGGGGAACCCCACAGATACGCAGTATTTT. Protein product: CASSLRRGNPTDTQYF.

The V gene is TRBV18, the J gene TRBJ2-7; D perhaps matches TRBD2 (5 bases). V was pared by 2 bases and J by 1 base, with 21 bases between. The CDR3 is 18 amino acids. Germline lookup yields CDR1 KGHSH and CDR2 LQKENI. CDR3 DNA sequence: TGTGCCAGCTCACCAACTCTTGGTACTAAGCGGCCTTCCTACGAGCAGTACTTC. Translation gives CASSPTLGTKRPSYEQYF.

This clone was seen more than once but under ten times. The chain carries TRBV10-3 and TRBJ2-3; TRBD2 aligns across 10 bases. CDR1 and CDR2 from the germline V gene are ENHRY and SYGVKD. V was clipped by 5 bases and J by 3 bases; unmatched bases: 5. The CDR3 runs to 15 residues. The CDR3 nucleotides read TGTGCCATCAGTACGTCTAGCGGGAGTACAGATACGCAGTATTTT. It is translated as CAISTSSGSTDTQYF.

This clone has just a few counts. The same CDR3 also results from other DNA sequences found in this sample. V is TRBV19 and J is TRBJ1-1; the D is unclear. CDR3 length equals 12 residues. V was trimmed by 2 bases and J by 5 bases, leaving 6 bases between them. Germline V gene lookup returns CDR1 LNHDA and CDR2 SQIVND (reference sequence). This CDR3 is CASSILGTEAFF. The CDR3 region has the DNA TGTGCCAGTAGTATATTAGGAACTGAAGCTTTCTTT.

The V and J genes are TRBV11-2 and TRBJ2-7, with D maybe TRBD1 (6 bases). With 5 bases removed from V and 12 bases from J, the gap between germline ends came to 23 bases. The germline CDR1 and CDR2 sequences are SGHAT and FQNNGV. The CDR3 is made up of 14 amino acids. In DNA, the CDR3 is TGTGCCAGCAGCGTACAAGGGGGAGTCTCGAGGCGGTACTTC. The encoded protein is CASSVQGGVSRRYF.

V and J are TRBV28 and TRBJ2-7, with a weak D call TRBD2 (6 bases). Trimming stripped 3 bases from V and 0 bases from J, with 9 bases between. This CDR3 comprises 14 residues. Germline V gene sequence: CDR1 MDHEN, CDR2 SYDVKM. The CDR3: CASSLTGVSYEQYF. The CDR3 region has the DNA TGTGCCAGCAGTTTGACGGGGGTCTCCTACGAGCAGTACTTC.

The count of this clone is one. This chain connects TRBV6-1 to TRBJ2-3; D is undetermined. The CDR3 sequence is 17 residues long. The germline V gene has CDR1 MNHNS and CDR2 SASEGT. Trimming removed 1 base from V and 0 bases from J, with 14 bases in between. This CDR3 reads CASSEDPPWASTDTQYF. CDR3 bases: TGTGCCAGCAGTGAAGACCCCCCCTGGGCAAGCACAGATACGCAGTATTTT.

V and J are TRBV29-1 and TRBJ2-1; 7 nucleotides match TRBD1. The trim removed 6 bases at V and 1 base at J, leaving 6 bases unmatched. This CDR3 has 14 amino acids. CDR1 is SQVTM, CDR2 ANQGSEA, per germline. The DNA of the CDR3 is TGCAGCGTACCAACAGGGGTTTCCTACAATGAGCAGTTCTTC. It codes for CSVPTGVSYNEQFF.

There are a few counts of this clone. The CDR3 protein is CASSVAAGYEQYF. The DNA of the CDR3 is TGTGCCAGTAGTGTCGCAGCAGGGTACGAGCAGTACTTC. V gene TRBV19 combines with J gene TRBJ2-5, with D perhaps matching TRBD1 (5 bases). The DNA end favors TRBJ2-7, so the J call may be wrong. This CDR3 comprises 13 residues. From germline, CDR1 is LNHDA and CDR2 SQIVND (reference sequence).

This chain joins TRBV4-2 and TRBJ1-4; D not resolved. CDR1 LGHNA and CDR2 YNFKEQ come from the germline V gene. The CDR3 is made up of 15 amino acids. V lost 0 bases, J lost 5 bases, and 10 bases lay in between. CDR3 sequence reads: CASSQEGSQNEKLFF. As DNA, the CDR3 is TGTGCCAGCAGCCAAGAGGGCAGTCAGAATGAAAAACTGTTTTTT.

This clone was counted a single time. The V and J genes are TRBV7-9 and TRBJ2-1; D is unclear. This CDR3 has 15 amino acids. The V gene's germline CDR1 is SEHNR and CDR2 FQNEAQ (reference sequence). Trimming left V 6 bases short and J 10 bases short, with 22 bases between. The CDR3 sequence is CASSPPGFDFREQFF. The DNA for the CDR3 is TGTGCCAGCAGTCCTCCGGGCTTCGATTTTAGGGAGCAGTTCTTC. The variable domain in full, with the rest retrieved from reference TRBV7-9 and TRBJ2-1, is DTGVSQNPRHKITKRGQNVTFRCDPISEHNRLYWYRQTLGQGPEFLTYFQNEAQLEKSRLLSDRFSAERPKGSFSTLEIQRTEQGDSAMYLCASSPPGFDFREQFFGPGTRLTVL.

V is TRBV7-3 and J is TRBJ2-1; 9 bases are shared with TRBD2. Germline loops: CDR1 SGHTA, CDR2 FQGTGA. The CDR3 consists of 15 residues. The V segment lost 1 base and the J segment 5 bases; nucleotides outside the gene matches: 3. The CDR3 reads CASSLISGSDNEQFF. The CDR3 DNA sequence: TGTGCCAGCAGCTTAATTAGCGGGAGCGACAATGAGCAGTTCTTC.